The next 11 T cell receptor beta chains were all read from a single sample in a study of Graves' ophthalmopathy and Graves' hyperthyroidism. RNA transcripts provided the template for amplifying TCR beta CDR3 regions. First-round RT-PCR with HTBI primers preceded a second-round multiplex PCR. TCRdb independently ran MiXCR on the multiplex PCR reads; one entry per CDR3 protein. The table has 650,000 to 900,000 distinct CDR3 sequences, 40% seen once. The material sequenced was peripheral blood. The source of these receptors is an adult man with Graves' ophthalmopathy.

Points on this clonotype: The junction and the germline gene differ at one end; a read error may be behind it. The chain uses TRBV29-1 and TRBJ1-2; D is undetermined. Germline V gene lookup returns CDR1 SQVTM and CDR2 ANQGSEA. The CDR3 spans 12 residues. This CDR3 reads CIVEENGDGYTF. For the CDR3, the DNA is TGCATCGTTGAAGAAAACGGGGATGGCTACACCTTC.

V and J are TRBV7-9 and TRBJ2-7, with 10 bases identical to TRBD2. Germline assignment: CDR1 SEHNR and CDR2 FQNEAQ (reference sequence). The CDR3 is 21 residues long. V was pared by 6 bases and J by 4 bases, with 27 bases of the junction left unmatched. CDR3 loop: CASRLVGWIGLAAEGGYEQYF. The CDR3 DNA sequence: TGTGCCAGCAGGCTTGTGGGGTGGATCGGACTAGCGGCGGAAGGCGGTTACGAGCAGTACTTC.

To note about this clonotype: This may stem from a read error, because a much larger clone lies one nucleotide away. The chain is built from TRBV20-1 and TRBJ2-5; D gene uncertain. Trimming cost V 0 bases and J 4 bases, with 9 bases left between them. The CDR3 runs to 13 residues. Germline values: CDR1 DFQATT, CDR2 SNEGSKA (reference sequence). The chain's CDR3 is CSARDGSSETQYF. CDR3 sequence (DNA): TGCAGTGCTAGAGATGGCAGTTCAGAGACCCAGTACTTC.

This clonotype occurred many times. V and J are TRBV12-3 or TRBV12-4 and TRBJ2-6, with D perhaps matching TRBD1 (6 bases). Trimming took off 7 bases at V and 3 bases at J, with 13 bases between the two ends. The CDR3 extends over 15 amino acids. The CDR3 DNA reads as TGTGCCAGCAACAGGGACGACTTTGGGGCCAACGTCCTGACTTTC. Its protein is CASNRDDFGANVLTF.

This clonotype was counted only a few times. The gene calls are TRBV12-3 or TRBV12-4 and TRBJ1-1; D not certain. The CDR3 totals 13 residues. V lost 6 bases to trimming and J lost 5 bases, with 13 bases between them. The CDR3 loop is CASSATSGTEAFF. The CDR3 coding sequence is TGTGCCAGCAGCGCGACATCGGGGACTGAAGCTTTCTTT.

This clonotype came up many times. The chain combines TRBV7-9 with TRBJ1-4; the match to TRBD1 covers 7 bases. The length of the CDR3 is 15 residues. V shed 4 bases, J shed 0 bases, and the junction held 2 bases outside the gene matches. Germline loops: CDR1 SEHNR, CDR2 FQNEAQ (reference sequence). The CDR3 is CASSSGTATNEKLFF. CDR3 in DNA: TGTGCCAGCAGCTCCGGGACAGCAACTAATGAAAAACTGTTTTTT.

This sequence joins TRBV25-1 and TRBJ1-3; D unclear. Germline V lookup: CDR1 MGHDK, CDR2 SYGVNS. With 3 bases removed from V and 0 bases from J, the gap between germline ends came to 15 bases. The CDR3 sequence is 17 residues long. The CDR3 protein is CASSDPLGRSSGNTIYF. The CDR3 region has the DNA TGTGCCAGCAGTGATCCATTAGGACGCAGCTCTGGAAACACCATATATTTT.

This clonotype was recorded a few times. The genes are TRBV15 and TRBJ2-3, with 10 bases identical to TRBD1. The CDR3 has 16 amino acids. The ends lost 5 bases at V and 4 bases at J; junction bases unmatched: 9. Per the germline V gene, CDR1 is LNHNV and CDR2 is YYDKDF (reference sequence). CDR3 nucleotides: TGTGCCACCAGCTCCCGGGACAGGGGTGTTGCAGATACGCAGTATTTT. Amino acid sequence: CATSSRDRGVADTQYF.

Turning to this clonotype: A read error may explain this, as a much larger clone is one base away. The J gene is TRBJ2-2, the V gene TRBV10-3; 7 bases fit TRBD1. Trimming removed 4 bases from V and 4 bases from J; junction bases left unmatched: 12. The CDR3 sequence is 17 residues long. The germline gives CDR1 ENHRY, CDR2 SYGVKD. The CDR3 nucleotides read TGTGCCATCAGTGTCCAAAGGGGACAGACATTCACCGGGGAGCTGTTTTTT. Encoded protein: CAISVQRGQTFTGELFF.

This chain links TRBV7-9 with TRBJ1-3, with 9 positions matching TRBD1. The germline CDR1 and CDR2 sequences are SEHNR and FQNEAQ (reference sequence). The ends lost 1 base at V and 2 bases at J; junction bases unmatched: 3. CDR3 length equals 16 residues. The CDR3 here is CASSLVQGAPGNTIYF. CDR3 nucleotide sequence: TGTGCCAGCAGCTTAGTACAGGGGGCGCCTGGAAACACCATATATTTT.

V is TRBV6-1 and J is TRBJ1-4; tentative D call: TRBD1 (6 bases). CDR3 size: 14 residues. Germline V lookup: CDR1 MNHNS, CDR2 SASEGT. The V end lost 5 bases, the J end lost 4 bases, and 11 bases lay between the germline ends. As DNA, the CDR3 is TGTGCCAGCAGTTCCGGGACACATAATGAAAAACTGTTTTTT. Residues: CASSSGTHNEKLFF.